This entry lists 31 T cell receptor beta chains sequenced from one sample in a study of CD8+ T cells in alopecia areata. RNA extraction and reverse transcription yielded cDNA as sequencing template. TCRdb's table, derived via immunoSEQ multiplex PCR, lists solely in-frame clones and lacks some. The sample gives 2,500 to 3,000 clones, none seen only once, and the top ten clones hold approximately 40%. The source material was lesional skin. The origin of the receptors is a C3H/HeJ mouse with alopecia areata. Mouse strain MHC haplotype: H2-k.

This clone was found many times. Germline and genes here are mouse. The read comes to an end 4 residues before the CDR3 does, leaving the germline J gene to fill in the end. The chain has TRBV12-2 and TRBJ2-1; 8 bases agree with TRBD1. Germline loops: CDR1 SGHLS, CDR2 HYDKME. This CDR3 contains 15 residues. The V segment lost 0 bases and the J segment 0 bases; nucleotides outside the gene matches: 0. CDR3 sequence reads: CASSLGTGNYAEQFF. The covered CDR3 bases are TGTGCCAGCTCTCTCGGGACAGGTAACTATGCT.

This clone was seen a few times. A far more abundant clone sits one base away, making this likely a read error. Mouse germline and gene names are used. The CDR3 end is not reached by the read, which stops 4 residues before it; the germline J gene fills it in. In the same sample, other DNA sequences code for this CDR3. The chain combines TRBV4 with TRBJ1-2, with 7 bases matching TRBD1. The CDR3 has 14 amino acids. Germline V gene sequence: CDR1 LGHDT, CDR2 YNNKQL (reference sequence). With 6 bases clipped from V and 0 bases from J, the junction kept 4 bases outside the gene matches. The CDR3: CASSRDRANSDYTF. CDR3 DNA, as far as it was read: TGTGCCAGCAGTCGGGACAGAGCAAACTCC.

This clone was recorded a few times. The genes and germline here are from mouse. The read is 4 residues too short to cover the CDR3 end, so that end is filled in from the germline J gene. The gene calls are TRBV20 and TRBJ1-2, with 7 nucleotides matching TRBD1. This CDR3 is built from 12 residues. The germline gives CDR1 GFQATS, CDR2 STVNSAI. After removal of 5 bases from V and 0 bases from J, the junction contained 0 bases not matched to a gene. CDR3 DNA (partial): TGTGGTGCTGACAGGGCAAACTCC. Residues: CGADRANS. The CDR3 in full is CGADRANSDYTF.

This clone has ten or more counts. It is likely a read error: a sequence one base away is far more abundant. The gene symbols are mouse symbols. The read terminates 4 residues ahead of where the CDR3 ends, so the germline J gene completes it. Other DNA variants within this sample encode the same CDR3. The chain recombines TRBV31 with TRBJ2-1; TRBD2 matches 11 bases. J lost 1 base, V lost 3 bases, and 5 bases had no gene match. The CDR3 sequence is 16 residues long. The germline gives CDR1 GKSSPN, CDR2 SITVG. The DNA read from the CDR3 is TGTGCCTGGAGATCCGGGACTGGGGGCAACTATGCT. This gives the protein CAWRSGTGGNYA. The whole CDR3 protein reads CAWRSGTGGNYAEQFF.

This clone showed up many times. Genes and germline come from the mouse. This CDR3 is CASSHATANTLYF. Partial CDR3 DNA: TGTGCCAGCAGTCACGCGACTGCAAAC. The chain has TRBV19 and TRBJ2-4, with D possibly TRBD2 on 5 matching bases. With the read ending 4 residues before the CDR3 end, the germline J gene is used to fill in that end. Germline-derived CDR1 and CDR2 are FNHDT and SITEND (reference sequence). The CDR3 totals 13 residues.

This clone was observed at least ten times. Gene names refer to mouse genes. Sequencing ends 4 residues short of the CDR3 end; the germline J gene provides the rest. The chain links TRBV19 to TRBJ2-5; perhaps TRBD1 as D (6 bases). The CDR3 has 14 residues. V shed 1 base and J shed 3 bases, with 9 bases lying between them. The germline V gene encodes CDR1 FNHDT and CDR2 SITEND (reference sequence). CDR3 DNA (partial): TGTGCCAGCAGTATAACACAGGGTCAAGAC. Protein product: CASSITQGQD. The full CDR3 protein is CASSITQGQDTQYF.

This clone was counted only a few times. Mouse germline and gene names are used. CDR3 sequence: CASKGDSAETLYF. Partial CDR3 DNA: TGTGCCAGCAAGGGGGACAGTGCAGAA. V is TRBV24 and J is TRBJ2-3; tentative D call: TRBD1 (6 bases). The CDR3 goes on 4 residues after the read ends, and that part is filled in from the germline J gene. The V end lost 7 bases, the J end lost 0 bases, and 8 bases lay between the germline ends. CDR1 KGHTA and CDR2 FRNEEI come from the germline V gene. CDR3 size: 13 residues.

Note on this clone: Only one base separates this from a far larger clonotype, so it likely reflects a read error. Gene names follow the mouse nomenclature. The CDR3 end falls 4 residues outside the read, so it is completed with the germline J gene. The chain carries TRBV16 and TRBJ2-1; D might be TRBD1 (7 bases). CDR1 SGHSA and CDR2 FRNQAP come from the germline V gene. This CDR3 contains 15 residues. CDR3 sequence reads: CASSHLRGDYAEQFF. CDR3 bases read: TGTGCCAGCAGTCATCTCAGGGGGGACTATGCT.

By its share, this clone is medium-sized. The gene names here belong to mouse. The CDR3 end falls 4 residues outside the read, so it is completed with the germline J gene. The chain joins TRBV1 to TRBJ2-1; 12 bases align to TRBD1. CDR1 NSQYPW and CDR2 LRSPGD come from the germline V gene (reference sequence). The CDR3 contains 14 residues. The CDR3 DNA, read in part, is TGCACCTGCAGTGCCGGGACAGGGGGCGCT. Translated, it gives CTCSAGTGGA. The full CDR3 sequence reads CTCSAGTGGAEQFF. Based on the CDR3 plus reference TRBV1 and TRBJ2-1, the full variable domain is VTLLEQNPRWRLVPRGQAVNLRCILKNSQYPWMSWYQQDLQKQLQWLFTLRSPGDKEVKSLPGADYLATRVTDTELRLQVANMSQGRTLYCTCSAGTGGAEQFFGPGTRLTVL.

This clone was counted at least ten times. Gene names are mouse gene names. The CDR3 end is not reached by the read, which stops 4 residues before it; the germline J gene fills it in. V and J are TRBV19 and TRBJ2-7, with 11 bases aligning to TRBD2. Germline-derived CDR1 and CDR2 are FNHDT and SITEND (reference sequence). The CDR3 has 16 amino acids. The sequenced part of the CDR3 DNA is TGTGCCAGCAGTGATGCAGAGGGACTGGGGGTTTAT. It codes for CASSDAEGLGVY. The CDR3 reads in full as CASSDAEGLGVYEQYF.

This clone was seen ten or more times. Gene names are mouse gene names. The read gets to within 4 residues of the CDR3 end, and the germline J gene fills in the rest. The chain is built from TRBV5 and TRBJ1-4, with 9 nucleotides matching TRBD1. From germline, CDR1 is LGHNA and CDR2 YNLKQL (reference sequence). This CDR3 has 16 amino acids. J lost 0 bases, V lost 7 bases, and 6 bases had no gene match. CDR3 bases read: TGTGCCAGCAACCCTGGACAGGGGATTTCCAACGAA. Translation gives CASNPGQGISNE. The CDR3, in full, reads CASNPGQGISNERLFF.

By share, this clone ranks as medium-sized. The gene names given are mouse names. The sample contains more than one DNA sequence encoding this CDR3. The covered CDR3 bases are TGTGCTAGCAGTAGTCTGGGTAACTATGCT. Its protein is CASSSLGNYA. The whole CDR3 region reads CASSSLGNYAEQFF. This chain connects TRBV17 to TRBJ2-1; possibly TRBD2 for D (5 bases). Read sequence stops 4 residues before the CDR3 end, and the germline J gene provides the missing end. This CDR3 is 14 amino acids long. Trimming took 3 bases from V and 0 from J, leaving 6 bases between them. Per germline, CDR1 MNHDT and CDR2 YYDKIL.

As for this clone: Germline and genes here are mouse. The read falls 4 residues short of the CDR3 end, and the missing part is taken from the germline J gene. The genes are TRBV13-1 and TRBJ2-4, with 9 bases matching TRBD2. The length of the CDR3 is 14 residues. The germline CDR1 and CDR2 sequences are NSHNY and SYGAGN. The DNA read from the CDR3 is TGTGCCAGCAGTATTACTGGGGGGCGAAAC. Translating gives CASSITGGRN. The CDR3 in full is CASSITGGRNTLYF.

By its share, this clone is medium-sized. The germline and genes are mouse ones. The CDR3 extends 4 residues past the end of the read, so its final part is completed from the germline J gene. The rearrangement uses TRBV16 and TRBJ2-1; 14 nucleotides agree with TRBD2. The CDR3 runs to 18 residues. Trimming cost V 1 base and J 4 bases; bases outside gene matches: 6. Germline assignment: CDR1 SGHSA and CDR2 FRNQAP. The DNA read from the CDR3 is TGTGCAAGCAGCTTAGCCAGGGACTGGGGGGGCGCATATGCT. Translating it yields CASSLARDWGGAYA. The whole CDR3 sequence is CASSLARDWGGAYAEQFF.

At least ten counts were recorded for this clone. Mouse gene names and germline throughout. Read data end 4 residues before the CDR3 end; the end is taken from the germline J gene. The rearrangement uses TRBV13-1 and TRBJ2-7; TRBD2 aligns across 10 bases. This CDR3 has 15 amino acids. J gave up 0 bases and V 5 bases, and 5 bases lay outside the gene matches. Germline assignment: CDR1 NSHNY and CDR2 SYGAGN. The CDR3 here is CASSPGTGDSYEQYF. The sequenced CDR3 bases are TGTGCCAGCAGCCCCGGGACTGGGGACTCCTAT.

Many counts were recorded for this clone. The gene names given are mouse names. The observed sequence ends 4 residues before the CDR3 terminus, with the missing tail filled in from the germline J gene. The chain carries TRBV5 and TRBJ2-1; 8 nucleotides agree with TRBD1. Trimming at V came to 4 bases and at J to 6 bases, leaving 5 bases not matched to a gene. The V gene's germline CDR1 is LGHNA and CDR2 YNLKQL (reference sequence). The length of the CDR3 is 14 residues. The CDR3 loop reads CASSLRQGSAEQFF. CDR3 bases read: TGTGCCAGCAGCCTCCGACAGGGGAGTGCT.

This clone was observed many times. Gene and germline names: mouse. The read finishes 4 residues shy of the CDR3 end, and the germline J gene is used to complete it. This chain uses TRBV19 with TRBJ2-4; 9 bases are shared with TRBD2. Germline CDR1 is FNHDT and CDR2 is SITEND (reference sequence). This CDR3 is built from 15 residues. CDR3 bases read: TGTGCCAGCAGTCCTAGACTGGGGGAGGGGAAC. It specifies CASSPRLGEGN. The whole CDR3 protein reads CASSPRLGEGNTLYF.

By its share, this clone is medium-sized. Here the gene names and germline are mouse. CDR3 DNA (partial): TGTGCCAGCAGTGATCTCCAGGGGAGAAGTCAAAAC. It codes for CASSDLQGRSQN. The full CDR3 protein reads CASSDLQGRSQNTLYF. The chain carries TRBV13-1 and TRBJ2-4, with D perhaps matching TRBD1 (6 bases). With the read ending 4 residues before the CDR3 end, the germline J gene is used to fill in that end. Germline values: CDR1 NSHNY, CDR2 SYGAGN. Deletions cut 1 base from V and 0 bases from J, with 12 bases between. The CDR3 is 16 residues long.

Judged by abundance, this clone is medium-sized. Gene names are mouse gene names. The CDR3 DNA, read in part, is TGTGCAAGCAGCTTAGATGGGACACCTATTTCCAACGAA. Amino acid sequence: CASSLDGTPISNE. The complete CDR3 protein is CASSLDGTPISNERLFF. The chain carries TRBV16 and TRBJ1-4, with a weak D call TRBD1 (6 bases). The read comes to an end 4 residues before the CDR3 does, leaving the germline J gene to fill in the end. CDR3 length equals 17 residues. V was shortened by 0 bases and J by 0 bases, with 11 bases between the two germline ends. CDR1 is SGHSA and CDR2 is FRNQAP in the germline V gene.

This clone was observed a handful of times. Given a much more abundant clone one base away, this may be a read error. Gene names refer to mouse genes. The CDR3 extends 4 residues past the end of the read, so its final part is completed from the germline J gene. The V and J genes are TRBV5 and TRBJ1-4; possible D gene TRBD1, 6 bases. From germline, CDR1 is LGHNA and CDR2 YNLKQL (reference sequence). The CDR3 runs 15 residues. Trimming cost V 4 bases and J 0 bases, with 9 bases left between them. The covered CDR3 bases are TGTGCCAGCAGCCCCACAGGGATTTCCAACGAA. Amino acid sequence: CASSPTGISNE. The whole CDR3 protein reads CASSPTGISNERLFF.

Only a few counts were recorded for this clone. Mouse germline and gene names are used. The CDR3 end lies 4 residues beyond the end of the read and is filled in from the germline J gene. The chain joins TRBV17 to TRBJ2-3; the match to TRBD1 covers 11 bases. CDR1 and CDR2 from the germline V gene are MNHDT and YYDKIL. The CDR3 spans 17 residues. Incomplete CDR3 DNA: TGTGCCAGCGGTGAAGGGGACAGGGGGGCTAGTGCAGAA. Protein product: CASGEGDRGASAE. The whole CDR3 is CASGEGDRGASAETLYF.

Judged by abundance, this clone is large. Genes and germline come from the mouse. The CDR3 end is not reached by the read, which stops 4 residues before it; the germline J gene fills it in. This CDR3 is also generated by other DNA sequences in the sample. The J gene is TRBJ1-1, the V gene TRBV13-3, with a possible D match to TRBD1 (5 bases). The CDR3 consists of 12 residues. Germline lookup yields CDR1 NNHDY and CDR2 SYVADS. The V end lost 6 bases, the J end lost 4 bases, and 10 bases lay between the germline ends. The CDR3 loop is CASKGRGTEVFF. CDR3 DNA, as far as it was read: TGTGCCAGCAAGGGGAGGGGCACA.

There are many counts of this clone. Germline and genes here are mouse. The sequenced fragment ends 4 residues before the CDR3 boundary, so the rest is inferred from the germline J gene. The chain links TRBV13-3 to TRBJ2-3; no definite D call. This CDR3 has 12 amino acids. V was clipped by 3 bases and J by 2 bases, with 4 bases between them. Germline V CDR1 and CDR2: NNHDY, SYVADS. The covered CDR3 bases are TGTGCCAGCAGTGGACATGCAGAA. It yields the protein CASSGHAE. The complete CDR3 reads CASSGHAETLYF.

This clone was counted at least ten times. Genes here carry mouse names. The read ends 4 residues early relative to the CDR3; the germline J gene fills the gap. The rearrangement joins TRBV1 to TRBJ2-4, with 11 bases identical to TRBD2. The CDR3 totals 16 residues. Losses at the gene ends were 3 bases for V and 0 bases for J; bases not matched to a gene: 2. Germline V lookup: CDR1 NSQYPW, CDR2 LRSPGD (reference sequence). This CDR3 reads CTCSAGLGVSQNTLYF. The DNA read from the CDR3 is TGCACCTGCAGTGCGGGACTGGGGGTTAGTCAAAAC.

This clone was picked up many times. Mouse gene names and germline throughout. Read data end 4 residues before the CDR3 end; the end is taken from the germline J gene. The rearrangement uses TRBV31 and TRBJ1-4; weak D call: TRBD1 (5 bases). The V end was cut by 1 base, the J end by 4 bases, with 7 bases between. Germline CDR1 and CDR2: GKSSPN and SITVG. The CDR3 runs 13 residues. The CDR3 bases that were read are TGTGCCTGGAGTCCACAGGACAACGAA. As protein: CAWSPQDNE. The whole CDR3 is CAWSPQDNERLFF.

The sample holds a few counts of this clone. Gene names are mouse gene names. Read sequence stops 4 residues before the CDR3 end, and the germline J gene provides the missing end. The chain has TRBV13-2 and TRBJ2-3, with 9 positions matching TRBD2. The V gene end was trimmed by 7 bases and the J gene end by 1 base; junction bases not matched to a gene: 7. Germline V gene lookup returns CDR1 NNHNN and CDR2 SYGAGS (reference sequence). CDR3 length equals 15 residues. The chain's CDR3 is CASSVRDWGAETLYF. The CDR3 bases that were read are TGTGCCAGCAGTGTCCGGGACTGGGGTGCAGAA.

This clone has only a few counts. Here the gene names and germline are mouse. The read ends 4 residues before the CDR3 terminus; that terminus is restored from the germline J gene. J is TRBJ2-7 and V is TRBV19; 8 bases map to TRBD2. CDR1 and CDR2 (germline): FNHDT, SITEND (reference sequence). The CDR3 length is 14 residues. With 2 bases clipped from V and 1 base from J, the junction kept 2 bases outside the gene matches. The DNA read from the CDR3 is TGTGCCAGCAGTATTTGGGGGGGGTCCTAT. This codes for CASSIWGGSY. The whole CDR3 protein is CASSIWGGSYEQYF.

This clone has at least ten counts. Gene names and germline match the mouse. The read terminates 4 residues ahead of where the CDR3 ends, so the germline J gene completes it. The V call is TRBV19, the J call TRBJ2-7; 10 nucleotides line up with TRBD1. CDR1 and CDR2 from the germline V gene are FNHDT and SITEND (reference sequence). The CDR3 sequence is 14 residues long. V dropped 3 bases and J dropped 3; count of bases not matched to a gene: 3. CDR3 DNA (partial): TGTGCCAGCAGTAGCTGGACAGGGGGCTAT. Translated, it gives CASSSWTGGY. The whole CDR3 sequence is CASSSWTGGYEQYF.

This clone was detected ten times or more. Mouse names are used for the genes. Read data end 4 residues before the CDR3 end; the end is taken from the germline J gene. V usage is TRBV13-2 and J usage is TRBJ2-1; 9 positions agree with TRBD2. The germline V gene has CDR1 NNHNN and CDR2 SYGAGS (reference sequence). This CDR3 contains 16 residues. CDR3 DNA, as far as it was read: TGTGCCAGCGGTGATGGGGTTGGGGGGGCGCGGGCT. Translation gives CASGDGVGGARA. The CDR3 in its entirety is CASGDGVGGARAEQFF.

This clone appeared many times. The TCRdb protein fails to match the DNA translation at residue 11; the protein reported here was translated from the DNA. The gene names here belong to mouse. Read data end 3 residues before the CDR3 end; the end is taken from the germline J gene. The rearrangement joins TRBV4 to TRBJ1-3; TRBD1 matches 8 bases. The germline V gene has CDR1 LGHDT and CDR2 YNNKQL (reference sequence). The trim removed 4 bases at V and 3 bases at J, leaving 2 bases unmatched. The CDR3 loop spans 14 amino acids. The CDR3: CASSFGTGGNTLYF. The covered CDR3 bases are TGTGCCAGCAGCTTTGGGACAGGTGGAAATACG. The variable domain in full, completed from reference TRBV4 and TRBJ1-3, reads ETAVFQTPNYHVTQVGNEVSFNCKQTLGHDTMYWYKQDSKKLLKIMFSYNNKQLIVNETVPRRFSPQSSDKAHLNLRIKSVEPEDSAVYLCASSFGTGGNTLYFGEGSRLIVV.

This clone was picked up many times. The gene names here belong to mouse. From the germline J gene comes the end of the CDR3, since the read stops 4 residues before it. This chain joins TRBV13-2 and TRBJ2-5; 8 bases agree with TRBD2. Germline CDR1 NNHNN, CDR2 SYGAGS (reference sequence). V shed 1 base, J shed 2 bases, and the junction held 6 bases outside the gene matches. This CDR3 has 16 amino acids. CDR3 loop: CASGDPWGGGQDTQYF. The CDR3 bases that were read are TGTGCCAGCGGTGATCCATGGGGGGGTGGCCAAGAC.